Below are 3 T cell receptor beta chains sequenced from a single sample in a study of blood T cell repertoires in COVID-19. Clones were sequenced by immunoSEQ multiplex PCR, and TCRdb holds only the in-frame ones, with some missing. The sample carries around 620,000 clones, approximately 90% recorded once. Sequences were obtained from peripheral blood. Receptors were obtained from a woman under 30 with acute or convalescent COVID-19.

The chain joins TRBV27 to TRBJ1-4; 7 bases map to TRBD1. The V gene end was trimmed by 5 bases and the J gene end by 5 bases; junction bases not matched to a gene: 8. This CDR3 contains 15 residues. Germline V lookup: CDR1 MNHEY, CDR2 SMNVEV (reference sequence). The CDR3 here is CASSGRTGLNEKLFF. In DNA, the CDR3 is TGTGCCAGCAGTGGGAGGACAGGCCTAAATGAAAAACTGTTTTTT.

This sequence joins TRBV7-2 and TRBJ1-1; TRBD1 matches at 9 bases. CDR3 size: 16 residues. V was clipped by 5 bases and J by 5 bases; unmatched bases: 12. Germline V gives CDR1 SGHTA, CDR2 FQGNSA. CDR3 in DNA: TGTGCCAGCAGCACGTCAGGAGAGACAGGGGGAACTGAAGCTTTCTTT. Translating it yields CASSTSGETGGTEAFF.

The J gene is TRBJ1-2, the V gene TRBV29-1, with D hard to call. V shed 1 base and J shed 0 bases, with 9 bases lying between them. The CDR3 consists of 14 residues. Germline values: CDR1 SQVTM, CDR2 ANQGSEA. The CDR3 region has the DNA TGCAGCGTTGAAGGCGGCAGCTCTAACTATGGCTACACCTTC. It codes for CSVEGGSSNYGYTF.